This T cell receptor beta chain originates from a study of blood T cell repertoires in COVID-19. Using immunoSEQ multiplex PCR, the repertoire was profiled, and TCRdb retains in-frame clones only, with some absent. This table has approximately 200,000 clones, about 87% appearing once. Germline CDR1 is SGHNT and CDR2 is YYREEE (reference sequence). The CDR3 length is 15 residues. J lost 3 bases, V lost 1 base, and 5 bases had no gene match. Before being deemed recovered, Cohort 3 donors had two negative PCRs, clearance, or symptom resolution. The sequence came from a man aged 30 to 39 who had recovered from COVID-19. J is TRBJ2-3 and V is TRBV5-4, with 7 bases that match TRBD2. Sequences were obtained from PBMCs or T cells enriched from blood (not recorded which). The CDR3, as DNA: TGTGCCAGCAGCTTGTACGGGGAGGGGACAGATACGCAGTATTTT. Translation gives CASSLYGEGTDTQYF.